The present entry profiles one TCR beta chain with its context. Antigen unknown. This specimen comes from a study of cytomegalovirus exposure and HLA in healthy donors. General study points: Roughly even sequencing depth across donors was the assumption behind the presence/absence analyses. In a later analysis, TCR beta V- and J-gene trimming was associated with a missense DCLRE1C variant. Beyond CMV serostatus, there was no information to go on about immune exposure.

Trimming took off 2 bases at V and 3 bases at J, with 9 bases between the two ends. The germline gives CDR1 SGHRS, CDR2 YFSETQ. This CDR3 is 14 amino acids long. PCR was performed using 60 Vbeta and 13 Jbeta primers. Profiled with immunoSEQ multiplex PCR; TCRdb holds only in-frame clones, not every one. Among about 170,000 clones listed, 60% to 80% were seen once. Sample: PBMCs. The rearrangement joins TRBV5-1 to TRBJ1-5; D uncertain. The source of this sequence is a man aged 40-49 years in good health and CMV-seropositive. In DNA form, the CDR3 reads TGCGCCAGCAGCTTATCGGGGTACAATCAGCCCCAGCATTTT. Translated: CASSLSGYNQPQHF. Looking up the rest from reference TRBV5-1 and TRBJ1-5 gives the full variable domain: KAGVTQTPRYLIKTRGQQVTLSCSPISGHRSVSWYQQTPGQGLQFLFEYFSETQRNKGNFPGRFSGRQFSNSRSEMNVSTLELGDSALYLCASSLSGYNQPQHFGDGTRLSIL.